This TCR beta chain appears in the sequencing data of a study of blood T cell repertoires in COVID-19. Study background: PBMCs, B-cell-depleted T cells, or T cells were the source of the cDNA or gDNA that made up the material.

Germline V gene data show CDR1 as SGHNT and CDR2 as YYREEE (reference sequence). The CDR3 spans 14 residues. Trimming removed 1 base at V and 2 bases at J, with 9 bases between. Original methodology: From reference gene primer amplification, estimates of nucleated cell counts were derived. Assay: immunoSEQ multiplex PCR; the TCRdb copy retains only in-frame clones and omits some. Clone size and V and J calls were adopted from that table, with D and trimming inferred from the DNA. The profile shows about 110,000 clones, over 80% of them singletons. A remark on this clone: At the DNA level, this CDR3 is encoded by other sequences in the same sample as well.

The source material was peripheral blood. This TCR came from a human donor in a cohort sampled during active COVID-19. This chain uses TRBV5-4 with TRBJ1-2, with D possibly matching TRBD1 (6 bases). CDR3 DNA: TGTGCCAGCAGCTTGCGGGGGGCGAACTATGGCTACACCTTC. It encodes CASSLRGANYGYTF.